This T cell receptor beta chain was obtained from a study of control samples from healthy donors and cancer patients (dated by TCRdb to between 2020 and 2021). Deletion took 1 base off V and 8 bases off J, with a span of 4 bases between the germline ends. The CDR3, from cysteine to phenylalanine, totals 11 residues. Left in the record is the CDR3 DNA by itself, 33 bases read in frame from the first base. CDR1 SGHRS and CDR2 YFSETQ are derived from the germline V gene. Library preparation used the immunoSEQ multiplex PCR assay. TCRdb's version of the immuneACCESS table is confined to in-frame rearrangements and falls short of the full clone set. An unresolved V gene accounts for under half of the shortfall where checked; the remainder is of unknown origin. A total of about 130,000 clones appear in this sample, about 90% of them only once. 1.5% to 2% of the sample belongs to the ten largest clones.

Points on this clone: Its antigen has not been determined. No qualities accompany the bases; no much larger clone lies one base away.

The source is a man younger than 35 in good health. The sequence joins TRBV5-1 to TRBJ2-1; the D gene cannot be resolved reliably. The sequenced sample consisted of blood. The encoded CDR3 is CASSLIYEQFF. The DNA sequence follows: TGCGCCAGCAGCTTGATCTATGAGCAGTTCTTC. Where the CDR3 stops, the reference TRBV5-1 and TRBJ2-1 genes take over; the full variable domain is KAGVTQTPRYLIKTRGQQVTLSCSPISGHRSVSWYQQTPGQGLQFLFEYFSETQRNKGNFPGRFSGRQFSNSRSEMNVSTLELGDSALYLCASSLIYEQFFGPGTRLTVL.